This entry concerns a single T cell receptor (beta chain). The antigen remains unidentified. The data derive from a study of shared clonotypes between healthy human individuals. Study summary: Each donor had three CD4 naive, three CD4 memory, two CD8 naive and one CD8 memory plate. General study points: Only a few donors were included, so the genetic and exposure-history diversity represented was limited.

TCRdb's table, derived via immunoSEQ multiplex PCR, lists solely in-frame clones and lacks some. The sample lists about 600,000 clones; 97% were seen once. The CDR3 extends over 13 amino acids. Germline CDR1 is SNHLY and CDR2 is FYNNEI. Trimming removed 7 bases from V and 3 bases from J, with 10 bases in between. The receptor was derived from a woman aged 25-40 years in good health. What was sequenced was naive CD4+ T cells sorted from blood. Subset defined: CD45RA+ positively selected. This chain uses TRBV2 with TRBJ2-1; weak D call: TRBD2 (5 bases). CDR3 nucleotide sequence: TGTGCCAGCATTCCCGGGATCTACAATGAGCAGTTCTTC. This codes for CASIPGIYNEQFF.